One and the same sample provided the 11 T cell receptor beta chains below, sequenced in a study of metastatic and nonmetastatic thyroid tumors. TCRdb ran MiXCR on the PCR reads. The repertoire consists of 50,000 or so clones, with under 20% occurring once and the leading ten covering 2.5% to 3.5%. All patients were untreated before thyroid surgery. Specimen: blood. These receptors were collected from a female donor with papillary thyroid cancer or a benign thyroid nodule (not recorded which). Some clones in this sample may be carry-over from other donors' samples.

A remark on this clone: An end of the junction differs from the germline gene, which may be a read error. The chain employs TRBV28 and TRBJ1-5, with D uncertain. The germline gives CDR1 MDHEN, CDR2 SYDVKM. The CDR3 consists of 16 residues. The CDR3: CASSPTRHNSNQSHHF. The CDR3 DNA reads as TGTGCCAGCAGCCCAACTCGACATAACAGCAATCAGTCCCATCATTTT.

Relative to its sample, this clone is medium-sized (0.01 to 0.1%). J is TRBJ2-1 and V is TRBV28; 13 bases agree with TRBD2. The V segment lost 4 bases and the J segment 10 bases; nucleotides outside the gene matches: 13. Looked up from germline, CDR1 is MDHEN and CDR2 is SYDVKM. The CDR3 runs 17 residues. CDR3 bases: TGTGCCAGCAGTTCCCGCAGCGGACTAGCGGGAGTAGCGGAGCAGTTCTTC. Protein: CASSSRSGLAGVAEQFF.

There are many counts of this clone. CDR3 region: CASSPHRTDEQYF. The DNA of the CDR3 is TGCGCCAGCAGCCCTCACAGGACCGACGAGCAGTACTTC. The rearrangement uses TRBV4-1 and TRBJ2-7; tentatively, D is TRBD1 (5 bases). Trimming left V 4 bases short and J 5 bases short, with 12 bases between. The length of the CDR3 is 13 residues. Germline CDR1 reads MGHRA; CDR2 reads YSYEKL.

This chain connects TRBV28 to TRBJ1-2; perhaps TRBD1 as D (6 bases). The CDR3 totals 14 residues. Germline loops: CDR1 MDHEN, CDR2 SYDVKM. Trimming cost V 5 bases and J 6 bases, with 16 bases left between them. CDR3 sequence reads: CASSRQDMYDGYTF. CDR3 DNA: TGTGCCAGCAGTAGACAGGATATGTATGATGGCTACACCTTC.

Regarding this clone: One junction end does not reproduce the germline sequence, and a read error may be involved. The chain is built from TRBV20-1 and TRBJ2-1, with D perhaps TRBD1 (5 bases). From germline, CDR1 is DFQATT and CDR2 SNEGSKA (reference sequence). The CDR3 runs to 15 residues. The CDR3 sequence: CSANRVALRGDDQFF. The CDR3 nucleotides read TGCAGTGCTAATAGGGTGGCTTTAAGGGGCGATGATCAGTTCTTC.

Only a few counts were recorded for this clone. This sequence joins TRBV16 and TRBJ2-3; no clear D gene. The germline V and J ends were trimmed by 4 bases and 3 bases, with 11 bases remaining between them. Germline V CDR1 and CDR2: KGHSY, FQNENV. The CDR3 is 14 residues long. The CDR3 nucleotides are TGTGCCAGCAGCCCGGTAGACCGTACAGATACGCAGTATTTT. Encoded protein: CASSPVDRTDTQYF.

This clone qualifies as medium-sized. The V and J genes are TRBV28 and TRBJ2-7; the D gene is possibly TRBD1 (6 bases). The CDR3 has 12 residues. Germline V lookup: CDR1 MDHEN, CDR2 SYDVKM. V was shortened by 1 base and J by 11 bases, with 12 bases between the two germline ends. The CDR3 nucleotides read TGTGCCAGCAGTTTATTGTCTGGGGGCAAGTACTTC. It encodes CASSLLSGGKYF.

This clone was detected many times. The gene calls are TRBV28 and TRBJ1-1; 10 nucleotides agree with TRBD1. V shed 7 bases and J 7 bases; nucleotides not matched to a gene: 15. The V gene's germline CDR1 is MDHEN and CDR2 SYDVKM. The CDR3 length is 16 residues. DNA for the CDR3: TGTGCCAGCAACCACCTTATATTCCGGGACAGGGGTGAAGCTTTCTTT. Its translation is CASNHLIFRDRGEAFF.

The rearrangement links TRBV3-1 to TRBJ1-1; the D gene is possibly TRBD1 (6 bases). In germline, CDR1 is LGHDT, CDR2 YNNKEL (reference sequence). CDR3 size: 14 residues. V lost 0 bases to trimming and J lost 6 bases, with 11 bases between them. CDR3 sequence: CASSQDGGAAEAFF. The CDR3, as DNA: TGTGCCAGCAGCCAAGACGGGGGGGCCGCTGAAGCTTTCTTT.

This clone was observed at least ten times. The chain employs TRBV6-1 and TRBJ2-7; D gene unclear. V was cut by 7 bases and J by 3 bases, with 16 bases left in between. The germline V gene has CDR1 MNHNS and CDR2 SASEGT. This CDR3 contains 14 residues. CDR3 in amino acids: CASKPGPSGYEQYF. CDR3 coding DNA: TGTGCCAGCAAGCCCGGACCCTCCGGCTACGAGCAGTACTTC.

This clone was picked up many times. The chain joins TRBV27 to TRBJ2-7, with 13 bases identical to TRBD2. V shed 6 bases, J shed 7 bases, and the junction held 9 bases outside the gene matches. Germline V CDR1 and CDR2: MNHEY, SMNVEV (reference sequence). The CDR3 runs 15 residues. CDR3 region: CASSRTSGRGAEQYF. For the CDR3, the DNA is TGTGCCAGCAGCAGGACTAGCGGGAGAGGTGCGGAGCAGTACTTC.